The 18 T cell receptor beta chains presented below share a single source sample, sequenced in a study of T-cell memory formation after mild COVID-19. MiXCR was run by TCRdb on the 5' RACE reads, yielding one entry per CDR3 protein. This sample carries approximately 300,000 distinct CDR3 sequences, approximately 15% of them seen once, and the ten largest clones take around 23%. Sequencing was carried out using PBMCs or a T cell subset sorted from them (not recorded which). Source of these receptors: a young man who had mild COVID-19 (a few samples of this study predate the infection). Cell type and time point are not known.

This chain links TRBV15 with TRBJ1-4; a possible D gene is TRBD1 (6 bases). There are 14 residues in the CDR3. Trimming removed 6 bases from V and 7 bases from J, with 15 bases in between. Germline V CDR1 and CDR2: LNHNV, YYDKDF (reference sequence). The CDR3 reads CATRQGYGSEKLFF. CDR3 DNA sequence: TGTGCCACCAGACAGGGCTATGGGAGTGAAAAACTGTTTTTT.

The chain employs TRBV25-1 and TRBJ2-2, with TRBD2 identical over 10 bases. The CDR3 totals 21 residues. Germline values: CDR1 MGHDK, CDR2 SYGVNS. Trimming removed 3 bases from V and 0 bases from J; junction bases left unmatched: 16. For the CDR3, the DNA is TGTGCCAGCAGTGACCCCGGGACTAGCGTATCAAGGGCGACGAACACCGGGGAGCTGTTTTTT. It codes for CASSDPGTSVSRATNTGELFF.

The CDR3 DNA sequence: TGCGCCAGCGCCCCCGGGGGGCCGGGCAATGAGCAGTTCTTC. Residues: CASAPGGPGNEQFF. The chain joins TRBV5-1 to TRBJ2-1; tentatively, D is TRBD2 (7 bases). Germline V gives CDR1 SGHRS, CDR2 YFSETQ. The CDR3 has 14 residues. With 7 bases removed from V and 6 bases from J, the gap between germline ends came to 17 bases.

This clonotype appeared a few times. The chain links TRBV11-2 to TRBJ2-7; TRBD1 matches at 7 bases. The germline V gene has CDR1 SGHAT and CDR2 FQNNGV. The V gene end was trimmed by 5 bases and the J gene end by 8 bases; junction bases not matched to a gene: 9. The CDR3 spans 13 residues. DNA for the CDR3: TGTGCCAGCAGCCAAGGACAGGAGTACAAGCAGTACGTC. Translated, it gives CASSQGQEYKQYV.

V gene TRBV7-2 combines with J gene TRBJ1-1; a weak D match, TRBD1 (5 bases). Germline V lookup: CDR1 SGHTA, CDR2 FQGNSA. This CDR3 region has 13 residues. With 5 bases removed from V and 7 bases from J, the gap between germline ends came to 14 bases. The CDR3 DNA sequence: TGTGCCAGCAGCGCTATAGGGGTAATTGAAGCTTTCTTT. Its protein product is CASSAIGVIEAFF.

Many counts were recorded for this clonotype. The chain employs TRBV6-5 and TRBJ2-1, with D tentatively TRBD1 (6 bases). The CDR3 is made up of 13 amino acids. Per the germline V gene, CDR1 is MNHEY and CDR2 is SVGAGI. The V gene lost 6 bases and the J gene lost 4 bases, with 10 bases spanning the gap. The CDR3 reads CASSVTGYNEQFF. The CDR3 DNA reads as TGTGCCAGCAGCGTTACAGGGTACAATGAGCAGTTCTTC.

The chain employs TRBV11-2 and TRBJ1-2; TRBD1 agrees at 9 bases. Trimming at V came to 6 bases and at J to 2 bases, leaving 4 bases not matched to a gene. CDR1 and CDR2 from the germline V gene are SGHAT and FQNNGV. This CDR3 is built from 14 residues. The CDR3 nucleotides read TGTGCCAGCAGATCTGGGACAGGGAACTATGGCTACACCTTC. Residues: CASRSGTGNYGYTF. The complete variable domain, with remaining parts taken from reference TRBV11-2 and TRBJ1-2, reads EAGVAQSPRYKIIEKRQSVAFWCNPISGHATLYWYQQILGQGPKLLIQFQNNGVVDDSQLPKDRFSAERLKGVDSTLKIQPAKLEDSAVYLCASRSGTGNYGYTFGSGTRLTVV.

The table lists this clonotype with many counts. V gene TRBV4-1 combines with J gene TRBJ2-7; tentative D call: TRBD1 (5 bases). The ends were cut back, 1 base at V and 7 bases at J, with 11 bases in the middle. This CDR3 spans 13 amino acids. Germline V gives CDR1 MGHRA, CDR2 YSYEKL. CDR3 residues: CASSQGWGWEQYF. The DNA for the CDR3 is TGCGCCAGCAGCCAAGGGTGGGGCTGGGAGCAGTACTTC.

This clonotype appeared a few times. The V call is TRBV7-2, the J call TRBJ2-1, with D tentatively TRBD1 (5 bases). The V and J ends lost 5 bases and 7 bases respectively, with 12 bases between them. This CDR3 is 13 amino acids long. The germline gives CDR1 SGHTA, CDR2 FQGNSA. CDR3 loop: CASSQGQPNEQFF. The CDR3 DNA reads TGTGCCAGCAGCCAGGGCCAACCGAATGAGCAGTTCTTC.

As for this clonotype: Germline is not matched at one junction end, which may reflect a read error. V and J are TRBV20-1 and TRBJ2-1; 13 bases fit TRBD2. The CDR3 length is 13 residues. Germline CDR1 DFQATT, CDR2 SNEGSKA (reference sequence). The CDR3 spells CSAREGLAGIKVF. The CDR3 region has the DNA TGCAGTGCTAGAGAGGGACTAGCGGGGATCAAGGTCTTC.

The V gene is TRBV11-3, the J gene TRBJ2-3, with D hard to call. Germline V gene lookup returns CDR1 SGHNT and CDR2 YENEEA. The ends were cut back, 4 bases at V and 4 bases at J, with 6 bases in the middle. The CDR3 is 12 residues long. The CDR3 loop reads CASSSFPDTQYF. Written as DNA, the CDR3 is TGTGCCAGCAGCTCTTTTCCAGATACGCAGTATTTT.

This clonotype has ten or more counts. The gene calls are TRBV6-2 or TRBV6-3 and TRBJ2-5, with TRBD2 matching over 13 bases. After removal of 5 bases from V and 1 base from J, the junction contained 7 bases not matched to a gene. There are 17 residues in the CDR3. Germline-derived CDR1 and CDR2 are MNHEY and SVGEGT. CDR3 amino acids: CASSMTSGGSLQETQYF. The DNA of the CDR3 is TGTGCCAGCAGTATGACTAGCGGGGGGTCCCTCCAAGAGACCCAGTACTTC.

The V gene is TRBV6-5, the J gene TRBJ2-7; 12 nucleotides align to TRBD2. With 6 bases clipped from V and 1 base from J, the junction kept 1 base outside the gene matches. Germline V CDR1 and CDR2: MNHEY, SVGAGI. The CDR3 runs 14 residues. The CDR3 region is CASSTSGGSYEQYF. In DNA, the CDR3 is TGTGCCAGCAGCACTAGCGGGGGGTCCTACGAGCAGTACTTC.

This clonotype has a count of ten or more. V gene TRBV5-1 combines with J gene TRBJ2-1; the match to TRBD1 covers 7 bases. J lost 3 bases, V lost 3 bases, and 3 bases had no gene match. CDR3 length: 14 residues. Germline lookup yields CDR1 SGHRS and CDR2 YFSETQ. The DNA for the CDR3 is TGCGCCAGCAGCTCAGGGGGATACTACAATGAGCAGTTCTTC. Translation gives CASSSGGYYNEQFF.

There are a few counts of this clonotype. CDR3 protein: CASGGRSYEQYF. CDR3 nucleotides: TGTGCCAGCGGAGGACGCTCCTACGAGCAGTACTTC. This chain links TRBV27 with TRBJ2-7, with a tentative D call TRBD2 (5 bases). V was shortened by 8 bases and J by 0 bases, with 8 bases between the two germline ends. Germline V lookup: CDR1 MNHEY, CDR2 SMNVEV (reference sequence). The CDR3 covers 12 residues.

The table lists this clonotype with a few counts. The chain carries TRBV4-1 and TRBJ2-7, with D possibly matching TRBD1 (6 bases). The V end was cut by 1 base, the J end by 7 bases, with 17 bases between. This CDR3 region has 15 residues. Germline V gene sequence: CDR1 MGHRA, CDR2 YSYEKL. The CDR3 protein is CASSQAVQGWGEQYF. CDR3 coding DNA: TGCGCCAGCAGCCAAGCGGTCCAGGGGTGGGGAGAGCAGTACTTC.

This clonotype was picked up a small number of times. The rearrangement links TRBV5-1 to TRBJ1-1, with TRBD1 identical over 8 bases. CDR3 length: 14 residues. In germline, CDR1 is SGHRS, CDR2 YFSETQ. V lost 4 bases to trimming and J lost 4 bases; unmatched junction nucleotides: 6. The CDR3 region has the DNA TGCGCCAGCAGCGAACAGGGGGGCTCCACTGAAGCTTTCTTT. Encoded protein: CASSEQGGSTEAFF.

V and J are TRBV6-1 and TRBJ2-7, with 7 bases fitting TRBD2. The CDR3 consists of 15 residues. The germline V gene has CDR1 MNHNS and CDR2 SASEGT. V lost 5 bases and J lost 0; bases outside the gene matches: 7. The DNA for the CDR3 is TGTGCCAGCAGTTCCCCTTGGGGGGGCTCCTACGAGCAGTACTTC. It encodes CASSSPWGGSYEQYF.